The rows below give T cell receptor beta chains drawn from one sample of a study of CD8+ T cells in alopecia areata. TCRdb keeps only in-frame clones here, not all; method: immunoSEQ multiplex PCR. Among 150,000 or so clones listed, around 47% were seen once. Source material: CD4+ T cells sorted from blood. Every receptor here comes from a human donor with alopecia areata. Each CDR3 is given with its conserved first and last residue.

TRBV9	TRBJ2-5	CASSGTPTAAETQYF
TRBV29-1	TRBJ2-7	CSVGRDGVYEQYF
TRBV29-1	TRBJ2-3	CSGGRGARSDTQYF
TRBV2	TRBJ1-1	CARRGQDMNTEAFF
TRBV30	TRBJ2-5	CAWSYRAETQYF
TRBV9	TRBJ1-2	CASSAGRDSTYGYTF
TRBV18	TRBJ1-4	CASSPKGTGGEKLFF
TRBV5-6	TRBJ2-7	CASSLAGPSEQYF
TRBV27	TRBJ2-1	CASSLSGHSRNEQFF
TRBV30	TRBJ2-5	CAWSVLVKETQYF
TRBV28	TRBJ1-2	CASSPGDRGIRGYTF
TRBV4-1	TRBJ2-5	CASSQVRLLGQETQYF
TRBV11-2	TRBJ1-5	CASSLVPNQPQHF
TRBV29-1	TRBJ1-1	CSVGFRNTEAFF
TRBV23-1	TRBJ1-4	CASGPLGTNEKLFF
TRBV5-1	TRBJ1-2	CASNPTQGEGYTF
TRBV18	TRBJ2-7	CASSPPSGSYEQYF
TRBV10-3	TRBJ2-3	CAIGGQRDTQYF
TRBV2	TRBJ1-2	CASNSQENSQGHGYTF
TRBV6-6	TRBJ2-3	CATILGDTGTQYF
TRBV7-2	TRBJ2-7	CASSLASDRAYEQYF
TRBV27	TRBJ2-7	CASKSSVHEQYF
TRBV19	TRBJ2-7	CASSMVDRGSYEQYF
TRBV29-1	TRBJ2-1	CSACGTSGRCGEQFF
TRBV5-1	TRBJ2-5	CASSLGAPGQETQYF
TRBV9	TRBJ2-7	CASSVGLAGIEQYF
TRBV30	TRBJ1-5	CAWSDSSNQPQHF
TRBV5-1	TRBJ1-1	CASRRTTGATEAFF
TRBV15	TRBJ2-2	CATSRATSGDTGELFF
TRBV28	TRBJ2-2	CASSGLVTGELFF
TRBV9	TRBJ1-5	CASSVGWSGGQPQHF
TRBV19	TRBJ1-5	CASSRGTQTPGNF